This TCR beta chain was identified during a study of read filtering for tumor transcriptome and immune sequencing. Molecular barcoded adaptors covering alpha/delta and beta/gamma chains were used on roughly 400 ng RNA. TCRdb passed the reads through MiXCR, listing each CDR3 protein once. The data contain roughly 6,000 distinct CDR3 sequences, 23% of them singletons. This clonotype was observed at least ten times. The junction departs from the called germline gene at one end, perhaps through a read error. The CDR3 totals 15 residues. Specimen: a population of CD138-negative cells sorted from bone marrow. This sequence joins TRBV12-3 or TRBV12-4 and TRBJ2-1; 8 bases are shared with TRBD2. This clonotype was obtained from a donor over 35 with multiple myeloma. CDR3 sequence: CASSLAGASYNEQFF. The DNA for the CDR3 is TGTGCCAGCAGTCTAGCGGGCGCCTCCTACAATGAGCAGTTCTTC.